This TCR beta chain was found in a study of shared clonotypes between healthy human individuals. Study-level information: Donors were a couple of women and a few men aged 18 to 49. General study results and limits: On the whole, naive subsets had larger estimated richness than memory subsets had.

CD4+ cell separation produced CD45RA+ naive and CD45RA-negative memory subsets. TCRdb's copy holds only in-frame clones and misses some; the assay was immunoSEQ multiplex PCR. The sample consists of approximately 530,000 clones, 95% to 96% of them appearing once. Germline CDR1 SNHLY, CDR2 FYNNEI. There are 13 residues in the CDR3. V was trimmed by 6 bases and J by 3 bases, leaving 12 bases between them. Details on this clone: No antigen is known for it.

This receptor was identified in a woman aged 25 to 39 in good health. What was sequenced was naive CD4+ T cells sorted from blood. Subset indicated: CD45RA+ positively selected. This chain joins TRBV2 and TRBJ2-7; perhaps TRBD1 as D (6 bases). The CDR3 is CASSAQGYYEQYF. CDR3 coding DNA: TGTGCCAGCAGCGCCCAGGGGTACTACGAGCAGTACTTC. Full variable domain (missing parts from reference TRBV2 and TRBJ2-7): EPEVTQTPSHQVTQMGQEVILRCVPISNHLYFYWYRQILGQKVEFLVSFYNNEISEKSEIFDDQFSVERPDGSNFTLKIRSTKLEDSAMYFCASSAQGYYEQYFGPGTRLTVT.